Shown below are 15 T cell receptor beta chains from a single sample sequenced in a study of blood T cell repertoires in COVID-19. Profiling relied on immunoSEQ multiplex PCR, and the TCRdb table lists in-frame clones only, not all of them. This table holds almost 400,000 clones, roughly 88% found once. Source material: PBMCs or T cells enriched from blood (not recorded which). These receptors were taken from a woman in her twenties or thirties with acute COVID-19.

The rearrangement uses TRBV7-8 and TRBJ1-1; D is unresolved. CDR1 and CDR2 (germline): SGHVS, FQNEAQ. V lost 3 bases to trimming and J lost 1 base, with 15 bases between them. The CDR3 has 16 amino acids. The CDR3 DNA reads TGTGCCAGCAGCTTCCGGAGTTGGGGAGAGAACACTGAAGCTTTCTTT. Its protein product is CASSFRSWGENTEAFF.

The CDR3 sequence: CASSLRGLRNQPQHF. DNA for the CDR3: TGTGCCAGCAGCTTAAGGGGGCTTAGGAATCAGCCCCAGCATTTT. The rearrangement joins TRBV7-2 to TRBJ1-5; 7 bases map to TRBD1. This CDR3 has 15 amino acids. CDR1 SGHTA and CDR2 FQGNSA come from the germline V gene. V trimming: 2 bases; J trimming: 4 bases; junction bases outside the gene matches: 5.

This clone is a singleton in its sample. V is TRBV29-1 and J is TRBJ1-1; D is uncertain. V was clipped by 1 base and J by 7 bases, with 4 bases between them. CDR3 length equals 10 residues. Per germline, CDR1 SQVTM and CDR2 ANQGSEA. CDR3 DNA sequence: TGCAGCGTTGAAGCGGGTGAAGCTTTCTTT. Translated: CSVEAGEAFF. Using reference TRBV29-1 and TRBJ1-1 for the parts outside the CDR3, the full variable domain is SAVISQKPSRDICQRGTSLTIQCQVDSQVTMMFWYRQQPGQSLTLIATANQGSEATYESGFVIDKFPISRPNLTFSTLTVSNMSPEDSSIYLCSVEAGEAFFGQGTRLTVV.

The chain employs TRBV7-9 and TRBJ1-4; D remains unclear. Per the germline V gene, CDR1 is SEHNR and CDR2 is FQNEAQ (reference sequence). The V end was cut by 0 bases, the J end by 5 bases, with 13 bases between. This CDR3 is built from 16 residues. In DNA, the CDR3 is TGTGCCAGCAGCTTAGCGCTTGGAGATTTCAATGAAAAACTGTTTTTT. It is translated as CASSLALGDFNEKLFF.

The chain carries TRBV3-1 (or the pseudogene TRBV3-2) and TRBJ2-3; 7 bases agree with TRBD2. Germline V CDR1 and CDR2: LGHDT, YNNKEL (reference sequence). V shed 4 bases, J shed 7 bases, and the junction held 14 bases outside the gene matches. CDR3 size: 16 residues. CDR3 in amino acids: CASSRGRLAVGNTQYF. CDR3 bases: TGTGCCAGCAGCCGGGGAAGACTAGCTGTCGGAAATACGCAGTATTTT.

This chain connects TRBV19 to TRBJ1-1, with 10 bases lining up with TRBD1. The CDR3 length is 16 residues. Trimming removed 3 bases from V and 10 bases from J; junction bases left unmatched: 14. Germline V CDR1 and CDR2: LNHDA, SQIVND (reference sequence). In DNA form, the CDR3 reads TGTGCCAGTAGTATTTTCGCAACTTTGGACAGGGGGTTAGCTTTCTTT. Its protein is CASSIFATLDRGLAFF.

The chain is built from TRBV28 and TRBJ2-2; TRBD1 aligns across 8 bases. Germline-derived CDR1 and CDR2 are MDHEN and SYDVKM. J gave up 1 base and V 5 bases, and 6 bases lay outside the gene matches. The CDR3 is made up of 16 amino acids. The CDR3 loop is CASSHRQGLNTGELFF. The CDR3 nucleotides read TGTGCCAGCAGTCACAGACAGGGGCTGAACACCGGGGAGCTGTTTTTT.

The chain employs TRBV18 and TRBJ1-1; D is ambiguous. Trimming shortened V by 5 bases and J by 4 bases, and 8 bases separated the two germline ends. Per the germline V gene, CDR1 is KGHSH and CDR2 is LQKENI. The CDR3 spans 12 residues. The CDR3 sequence: CASSNPLTEAFF. CDR3 nucleotides: TGTGCCAGCTCAAATCCACTCACTGAAGCTTTCTTT.

The chain carries TRBV2 and TRBJ2-1; 11 bases match TRBD1. With 7 bases clipped from V and 2 bases from J, the junction kept 4 bases outside the gene matches. Germline V gives CDR1 SNHLY, CDR2 FYNNEI. The CDR3 extends over 15 amino acids. CDR3 in DNA: TGTGCCAGCATTCCGGGACAGGGGGCCTACAATGAGCAGTTCTTC. Translation: CASIPGQGAYNEQFF.

Of note for this clone: A read error is possible here, since a much larger clone lies one base away. V usage is TRBV5-5 and J usage is TRBJ2-7; D perhaps matches TRBD1 (6 bases). V was clipped by 0 bases and J by 2 bases, with 9 bases between them. The CDR3 extends over 14 amino acids. The germline V gene has CDR1 SGHKS and CDR2 YYEKEE (reference sequence). The CDR3 protein is CASSLGGRPYEQYF. The CDR3 region has the DNA TGTGCCAGCAGCTTGGGGGGGCGGCCCTACGAGCAGTACTTC.

This chain links TRBV10-2 with TRBJ2-5; weak D call: TRBD2 (6 bases). The ends were cut back, 4 bases at V and 4 bases at J, with 16 bases in the middle. CDR1 is WSHSY, CDR2 SAAADI, per germline. The CDR3 runs to 15 residues. CDR3: CASSVAGGRGETQYF. The DNA of the CDR3 is TGCGCCAGCAGTGTAGCCGGGGGAAGGGGAGAGACCCAGTACTTC.

The CDR3 DNA reads as TGTGCCAGCAGCCATTCCCGGGGGGTAGACTATGGCTACACCTTC. Amino acid sequence: CASSHSRGVDYGYTF. This chain links TRBV7-2 with TRBJ1-2, with a possible D match to TRBD1 (5 bases). Trimming stripped 5 bases from V and 3 bases from J, with 16 bases between. Per germline, CDR1 SGHTA and CDR2 FQGNSA. The CDR3 loop spans 15 amino acids.

This rearrangement joins TRBV7-2 to TRBJ1-2; the D is unclear. Trimming shortened V by 1 base and J by 5 bases, and 8 bases separated the two germline ends. CDR1 and CDR2 from the germline V gene are SGHTA and FQGNSA. This CDR3 spans 13 amino acids. CDR3 nucleotide sequence: TGTGCCAGCAGCTTAGAGGCAGGTTATGGCTACACCTTC. Amino acids: CASSLEAGYGYTF.

J is TRBJ1-1 and V is TRBV12-3 or TRBV12-4; D possibly corresponds to TRBD1 (5 bases). The CDR3 contains 13 residues. V shed 2 bases and J shed 5 bases, with 9 bases lying between them. The CDR3 region has the DNA TGTGCCAGCAGTTTAAAGGCAGGGACTGAAGCTTTCTTT. This sequence encodes CASSLKAGTEAFF.

V gene TRBV2 combines with J gene TRBJ1-4; D call uncertain. Trimming shortened V by 5 bases and J by 8 bases, and 6 bases separated the two germline ends. The CDR3 contains 11 residues. CDR1 and CDR2 from the germline V gene are SNHLY and FYNNEI. The CDR3 DNA follows: TGTGCCAGCAGTTTCTTGGAAAAACTGTTTTTT. It codes for CASSFLEKLFF.